This paragraph covers one TCR beta chain sequence. The antigen is not known. The people who donated were healthy Finnish babies having corrective surgery for congenital heart defects. During surgery, about 0.5-1 mL peripheral blood was drawn from four of eight donors. Sequencing used immunoSEQ multiplex PCR; TCRdb keeps in-frame clones, though not all of them. Of 40,000 to 45,000 clones in the sample, approximately 93% were seen once. The entry originates in a study of human thymus T cells. Notes on the study in general: Usage of V and J genes appeared biased in thymic and blood repertoires.

The source is a boy less than two years old with a congenital heart defect but otherwise immunologically healthy. The sample was blood.

The CDR3 DNA reads as TGTGCCAGCAGGGCCGGAGGAGGGTATGGCTACACCTTC. Protein product: CASRAGGGYGYTF. The V gene is TRBV28, the J gene TRBJ1-2; unclear D gene. From germline, CDR1 is MDHEN and CDR2 SYDVKM. This CDR3 has 13 residues. V was trimmed by 6 bases and J by 5 bases, leaving 13 bases between them.